This entry features one T cell receptor (beta chain) sequence. Antigen specificity is unknown. A much larger clone differs from this one at a single base, so this may be a read error. Other nucleotide sequences from this sample produce the same CDR3. Germline CDR1 reads MNHEY; CDR2 reads SVGAGI. The V and J ends lost 0 bases and 7 bases respectively, with 6 bases between them. This CDR3 region has 12 residues. This sample is part of a study of shared clonotypes between healthy human individuals. The donor cohort consisted entirely of Caucasian adults residing in Nashville, Tennessee. It was at deep level that the assay was run. The repertoire was sequenced with immunoSEQ multiplex PCR; TCRdb's copy has only in-frame clones and lacks some. The repertoire includes about 990,000 clones, 70% to 80% of them detected once, and 0.55% to 0.7% sits in the top ten. Study outcomes and limitations: Clonotypes shared by all four sorted-subset donors had higher generation probabilities than non-shared clonotypes. On the whole, naive subsets had larger estimated richness than memory subsets had.

Sequencing input: memory CD4+ T cells from PBMCs. Subset defined: CD45RA-negative fraction. The clonotype originates from a man between 18 and 35 years old in good health. Some clones in this sample may be carry-over from other donors' samples. V is TRBV6-5 and J is TRBJ1-1; the D is unclear. CDR3 loop: CASSYSGSEAFF. The CDR3 nucleotides are TGTGCCAGCAGTTACTCGGGCAGTGAAGCTTTCTTT.